This T cell receptor (beta chain) emerged from a study of T cells in Graves' hyperthyroidism and ophthalmopathy. For ophthalmopathy patients, the Clinical Activity Score was at least 3 and the NOSPECS grade at least 4; duration was under 3 months. RNA transcripts were the template for amplifying TCR beta CDR3 regions. First-round RT-PCR of the TCR CDR3 relied on the HTBI primer set. From the multiplex PCR reads, TCRdb called clonotypes with MiXCR, one entry per CDR3 protein. This sample carries about 600,000 distinct CDR3 sequences, 13% to 15% of them seen once, and the ten largest clones take about 6.6%. This clonotype has just a few counts. The germline V and J ends were trimmed by 10 bases and 8 bases, with 18 bases remaining between them. There are 14 residues in the CDR3. The germline V gene encodes CDR1 SGHDN and CDR2 FVKESK.

V gene TRBV14 combines with J gene TRBJ1-6, with no clear D. The specimen sequenced was blood. The receptor was isolated from a woman aged 18 to 35 with Graves' ophthalmopathy. CDR3 nucleotides: TGTGCCACCCCCGGGCCAGATCGGCATTCACCCCTCCACTTT. Protein: CATPGPDRHSPLHF. The full variable domain, completed using reference TRBV14 and TRBJ1-6, is EAGVTQFPSHSVIEKGQTVTLRCDPISGHDNLYWYRRVMGKEIKFLLHFVKESKQDESGMPNNRFLAERTGGTYSTLKVQPAELEDSGVYFCATPGPDRHSPLHFGNGTRLTVT.